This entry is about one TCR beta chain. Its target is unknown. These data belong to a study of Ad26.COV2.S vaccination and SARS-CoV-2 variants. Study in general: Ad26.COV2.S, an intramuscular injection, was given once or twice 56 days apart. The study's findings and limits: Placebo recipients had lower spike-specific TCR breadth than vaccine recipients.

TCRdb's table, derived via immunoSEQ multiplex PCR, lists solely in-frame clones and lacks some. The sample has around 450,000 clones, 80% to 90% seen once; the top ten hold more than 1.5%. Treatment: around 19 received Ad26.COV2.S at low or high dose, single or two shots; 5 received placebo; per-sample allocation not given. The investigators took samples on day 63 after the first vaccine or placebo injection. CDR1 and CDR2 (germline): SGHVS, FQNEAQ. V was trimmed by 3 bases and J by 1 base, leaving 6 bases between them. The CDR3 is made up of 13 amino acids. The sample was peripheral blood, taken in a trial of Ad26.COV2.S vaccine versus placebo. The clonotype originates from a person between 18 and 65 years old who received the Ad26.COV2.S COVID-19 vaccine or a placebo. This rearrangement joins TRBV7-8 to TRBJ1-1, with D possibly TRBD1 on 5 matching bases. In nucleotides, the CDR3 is TGTGCCAGCAGCTTCGGGGGGAACACTGAAGCTTTCTTT. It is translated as CASSFGGNTEAFF.